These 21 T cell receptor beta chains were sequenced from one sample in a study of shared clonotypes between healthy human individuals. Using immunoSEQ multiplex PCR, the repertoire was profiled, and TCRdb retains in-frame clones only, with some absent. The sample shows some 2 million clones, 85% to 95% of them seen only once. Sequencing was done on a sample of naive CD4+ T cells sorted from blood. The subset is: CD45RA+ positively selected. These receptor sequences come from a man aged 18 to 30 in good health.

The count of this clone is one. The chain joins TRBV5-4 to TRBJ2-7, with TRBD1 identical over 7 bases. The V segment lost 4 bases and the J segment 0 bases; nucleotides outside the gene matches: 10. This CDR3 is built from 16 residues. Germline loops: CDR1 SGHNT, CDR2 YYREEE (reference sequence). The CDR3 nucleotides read TGTGCCAGCAGCACCACACAGGGGTCTCGCTCCTACGAGCAGTACTTC. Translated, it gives CASSTTQGSRSYEQYF.

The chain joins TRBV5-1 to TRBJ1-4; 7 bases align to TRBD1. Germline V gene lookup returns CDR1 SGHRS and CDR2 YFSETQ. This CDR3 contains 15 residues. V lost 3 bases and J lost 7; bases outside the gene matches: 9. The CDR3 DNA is TGCGCCAGCAGCTGGGGACAGAATTTACTTGAAAAACTGTTTTTT. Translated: CASSWGQNLLEKLFF.

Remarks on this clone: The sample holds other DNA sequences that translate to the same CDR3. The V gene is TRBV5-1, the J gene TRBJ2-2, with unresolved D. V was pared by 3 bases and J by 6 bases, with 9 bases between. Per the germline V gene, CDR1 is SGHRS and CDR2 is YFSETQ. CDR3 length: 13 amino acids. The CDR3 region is CASSSGSPGELFF. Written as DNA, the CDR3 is TGCGCCAGCAGCTCAGGTTCCCCCGGGGAGCTGTTTTTT.

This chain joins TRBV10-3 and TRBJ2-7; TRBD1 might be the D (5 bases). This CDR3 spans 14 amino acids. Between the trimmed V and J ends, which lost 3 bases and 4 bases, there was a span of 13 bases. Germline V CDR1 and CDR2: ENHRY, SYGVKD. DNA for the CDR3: TGTGCCATCAGTGAAGTGGCAGGGCGGTACGAGCAGTACTTC. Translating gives CAISEVAGRYEQYF.

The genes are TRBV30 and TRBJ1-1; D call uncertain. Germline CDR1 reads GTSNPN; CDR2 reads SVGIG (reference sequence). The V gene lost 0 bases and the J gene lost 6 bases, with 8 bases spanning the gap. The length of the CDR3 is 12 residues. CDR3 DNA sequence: TGTGCCTGGAGTGTGGCGGGCCCTGAAGCTTTCTTT. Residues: CAWSVAGPEAFF.

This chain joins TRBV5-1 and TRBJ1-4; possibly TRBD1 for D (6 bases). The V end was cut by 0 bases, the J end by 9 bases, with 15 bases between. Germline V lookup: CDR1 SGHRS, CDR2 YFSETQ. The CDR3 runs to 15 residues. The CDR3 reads CASSLGGGGGQKLFF. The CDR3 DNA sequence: TGCGCCAGCAGCTTGGGAGGAGGGGGTGGTCAAAAACTGTTTTTT.

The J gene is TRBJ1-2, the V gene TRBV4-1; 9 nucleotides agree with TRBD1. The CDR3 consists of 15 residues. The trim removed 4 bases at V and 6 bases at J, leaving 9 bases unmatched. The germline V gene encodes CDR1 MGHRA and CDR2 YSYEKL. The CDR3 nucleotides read TGCGCCAGCAGCCCAGGGGACAGGGATCGCCATGGCTACACCTTC. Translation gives CASSPGDRDRHGYTF.

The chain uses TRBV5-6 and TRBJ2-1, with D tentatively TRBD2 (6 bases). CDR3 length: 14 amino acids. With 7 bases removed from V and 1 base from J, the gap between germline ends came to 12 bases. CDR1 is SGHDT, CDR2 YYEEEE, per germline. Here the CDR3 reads CASWRAISYNEQFF. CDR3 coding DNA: TGTGCCAGCTGGAGGGCGATATCCTACAATGAGCAGTTCTTC.

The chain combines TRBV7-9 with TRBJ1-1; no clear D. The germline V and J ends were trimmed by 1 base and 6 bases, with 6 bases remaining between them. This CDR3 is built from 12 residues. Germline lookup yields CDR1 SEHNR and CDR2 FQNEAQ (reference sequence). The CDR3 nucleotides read TGTGCCAGCAGCTTAGGGGTCCCTGAAGCTTTCTTT. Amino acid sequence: CASSLGVPEAFF.

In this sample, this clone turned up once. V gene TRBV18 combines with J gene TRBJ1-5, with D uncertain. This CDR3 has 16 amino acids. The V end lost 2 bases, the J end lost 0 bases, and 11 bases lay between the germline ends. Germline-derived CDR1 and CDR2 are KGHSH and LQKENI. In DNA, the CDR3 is TGTGCCAGCTCACCATCATCAAGCCTTAGCAATCAGCCCCAGCATTTT. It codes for CASSPSSSLSNQPQHF.

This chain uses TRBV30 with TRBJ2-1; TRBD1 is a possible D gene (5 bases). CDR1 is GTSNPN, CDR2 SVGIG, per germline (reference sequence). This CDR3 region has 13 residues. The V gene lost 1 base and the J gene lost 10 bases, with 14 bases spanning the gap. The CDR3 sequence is CAWSGGKQGEQFF. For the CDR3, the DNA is TGTGCCTGGAGTGGGGGAAAGCAGGGAGAGCAGTTCTTC.

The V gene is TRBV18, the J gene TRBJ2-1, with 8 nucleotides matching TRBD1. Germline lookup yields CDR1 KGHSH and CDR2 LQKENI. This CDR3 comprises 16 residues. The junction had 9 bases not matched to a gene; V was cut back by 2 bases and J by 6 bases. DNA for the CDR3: TGTGCCAGCTCACCAGCAGGGGGCGCAACCGGCAATGAGCAGTTCTTC. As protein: CASSPAGGATGNEQFF.

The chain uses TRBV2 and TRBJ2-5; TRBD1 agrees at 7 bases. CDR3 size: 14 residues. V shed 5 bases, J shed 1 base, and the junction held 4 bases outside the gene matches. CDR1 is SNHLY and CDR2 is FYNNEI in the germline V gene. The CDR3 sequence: CASSNGQVQETQYF. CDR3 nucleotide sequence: TGTGCCAGCAGTAACGGACAGGTCCAAGAGACCCAGTACTTC.

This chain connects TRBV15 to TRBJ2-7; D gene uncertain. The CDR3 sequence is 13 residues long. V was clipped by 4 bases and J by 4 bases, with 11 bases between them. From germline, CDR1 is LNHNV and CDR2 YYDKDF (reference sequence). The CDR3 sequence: CATSTASGYEQYF. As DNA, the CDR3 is TGTGCCACCAGCACCGCGTCCGGGTACGAGCAGTACTTC.

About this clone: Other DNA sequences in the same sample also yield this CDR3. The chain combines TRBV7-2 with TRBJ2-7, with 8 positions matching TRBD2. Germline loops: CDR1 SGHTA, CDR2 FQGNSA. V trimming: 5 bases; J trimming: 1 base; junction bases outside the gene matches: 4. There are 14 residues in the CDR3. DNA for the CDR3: TGTGCCAGCAGCACCTCTAGCGGGTCCTACGAGCAGTACTTC. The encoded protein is CASSTSSGSYEQYF.

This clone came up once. For the CDR3, the DNA is TGTGCCAGCAGGAAACAGGGGGAGGGTGAAAAACTGTTTTTT. Its translation: CASRKQGEGEKLFF. The rearrangement links TRBV2 to TRBJ1-4, with 8 bases that match TRBD1. Per germline, CDR1 SNHLY and CDR2 FYNNEI. V dropped 6 bases and J dropped 7; count of bases not matched to a gene: 7. The CDR3 loop spans 14 amino acids.

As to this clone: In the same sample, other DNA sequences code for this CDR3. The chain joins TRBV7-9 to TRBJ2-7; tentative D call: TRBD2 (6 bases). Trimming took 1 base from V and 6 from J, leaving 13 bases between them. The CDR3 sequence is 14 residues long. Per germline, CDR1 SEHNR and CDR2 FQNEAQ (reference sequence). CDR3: CASSLGDRGGEQYF. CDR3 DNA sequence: TGTGCCAGCAGCTTAGGTGATAGGGGAGGCGAGCAGTACTTC.

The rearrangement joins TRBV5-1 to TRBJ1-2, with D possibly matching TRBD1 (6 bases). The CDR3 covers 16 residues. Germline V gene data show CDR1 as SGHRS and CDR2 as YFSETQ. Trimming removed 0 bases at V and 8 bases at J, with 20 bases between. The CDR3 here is CASSLAGGADPRGYTF. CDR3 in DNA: TGCGCCAGCAGCTTGGCCGGGGGGGCCGATCCGAGGGGCTACACCTTC.

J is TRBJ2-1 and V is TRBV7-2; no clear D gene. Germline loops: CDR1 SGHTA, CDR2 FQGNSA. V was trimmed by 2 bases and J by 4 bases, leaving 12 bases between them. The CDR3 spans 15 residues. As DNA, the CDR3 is TGTGCCAGCAGCTTATTGGCCGGCTCATACAATGAGCAGTTCTTC. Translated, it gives CASSLLAGSYNEQFF.

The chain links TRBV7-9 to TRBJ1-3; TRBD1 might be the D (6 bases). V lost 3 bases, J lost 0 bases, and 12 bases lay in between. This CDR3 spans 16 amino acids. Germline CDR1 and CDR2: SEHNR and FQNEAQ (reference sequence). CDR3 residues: CASSFQGQSSGNTIYF. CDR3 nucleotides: TGTGCCAGCAGCTTCCAGGGACAAAGCTCTGGAAACACCATATATTTT. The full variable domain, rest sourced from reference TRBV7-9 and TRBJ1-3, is DTGVSQNPRHKITKRGQNVTFRCDPISEHNRLYWYRQTLGQGPEFLTYFQNEAQLEKSRLLSDRFSAERPKGSFSTLEIQRTEQGDSAMYLCASSFQGQSSGNTIYFGEGSWLTVV.

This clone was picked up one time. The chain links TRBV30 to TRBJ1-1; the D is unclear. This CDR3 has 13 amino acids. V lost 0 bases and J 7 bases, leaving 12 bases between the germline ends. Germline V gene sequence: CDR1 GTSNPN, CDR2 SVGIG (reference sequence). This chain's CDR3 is CAWSVRDGREAFF. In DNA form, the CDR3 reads TGTGCCTGGAGTGTTCGCGACGGGCGTGAAGCTTTCTTT. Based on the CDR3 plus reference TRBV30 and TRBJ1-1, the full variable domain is SQTIHQWPATLVQPVGSPLSLECTVEGTSNPNLYWYRQAAGRGLQLLFYSVGIGQISSEVPQNLSASRPQDRQFILSSKKLLLSDSGFYLCAWSVRDGREAFFGQGTRLTVV.